These 27 T cell receptor beta chains were sequenced from one sample in a study of blood T cells in healthy people across ages. Through a sample-barcoded 5' primer and a J-beta primer mix, a second PCR was run for roughly 7 to 11 cycles. TCRdb re-called the 5' RACE reads through MiXCR, storing one row per CDR3 protein. The data hold 800,000 to 900,000 distinct CDR3 sequences, with around 62% observed a single time. Sequenced sample: blood. Receptors were obtained from a man younger than 45 in good health.

Notes on this clonotype: A much larger clonotype is one base distant, so this may be a read error. The rearrangement links TRBV20-1 to TRBJ2-4; D uncertain. The J call may be faulty, since TRBJ2-7 better matches the DNA end. The V gene's germline CDR1 is DFQATT and CDR2 SNEGSKA (reference sequence). The CDR3 is made up of 13 amino acids. This chain's CDR3 is CSAEVKESYEQYF. In DNA, the CDR3 is TGCAGTGCTGAAGTTAAGGAGAGTTACGAGCAGTACTTC.

This chain links TRBV28 with TRBJ2-5; 7 bases are a match to TRBD1. The CDR3 has 14 residues. Germline lookup yields CDR1 MDHEN and CDR2 SYDVKM. V was pared by 7 bases and J by 2 bases, with 7 bases of the junction left unmatched. CDR3 sequence (DNA): TGTGCCAGCAAAAAGGGACAGCCACAAGAGACCCAGTACTTC. Its protein is CASKKGQPQETQYF.

This chain joins TRBV7-3 and TRBJ2-5, with a tentative D call TRBD1 (5 bases). The CDR3 runs to 15 residues. V was cut by 1 base and J by 4 bases, with 13 bases left in between. Germline V CDR1 and CDR2: SGHTA, FQGTGA. The CDR3 region is CASSLRGWRGETQYF. The CDR3 nucleotides are TGTGCCAGCAGCTTAAGGGGCTGGAGAGGAGAGACCCAGTACTTC.

V usage is TRBV7-2 and J usage is TRBJ1-2; no reliable D call. V gave up 2 bases and J gave up 8 bases, with 18 bases separating them. Germline V gene sequence: CDR1 SGHTA, CDR2 FQGNSA. CDR3 length: 15 amino acids. The CDR3 sequence is CASSLMNIGREGYTF. The DNA of the CDR3 is TGTGCCAGCAGCTTAATGAACATCGGGCGTGAAGGCTACACCTTC.

The V and J genes are TRBV20-1 and TRBJ2-7; tentatively, D is TRBD2 (5 bases). This CDR3 region has 15 residues. In germline, CDR1 is DFQATT, CDR2 SNEGSKA (reference sequence). Trimming removed 6 bases from V and 3 bases from J, with 21 bases in between. The CDR3 DNA reads TGCAGTGCCTCCTCCGCGAGTCGCGGACTCTACGAGCAGTACTTC. Residues: CSASSASRGLYEQYF.

Comment on this clonotype: This may arise from a read error, as a much more abundant clone is one base away. V gene TRBV4-3 combines with J gene TRBJ2-5; 7 nucleotides line up with TRBD1. This CDR3 is built from 15 residues. Unmatched junction bases numbered 10, after V lost 4 bases and J lost 5 bases. CDR1 and CDR2 from the germline V gene are LGHNA and YSLEER. Written as DNA, the CDR3 is TGCGCCAGCAGCCCACTACAGGGGAGCAGGGAGACCCAGTACTTC. It codes for CASSPLQGSRETQYF.

The rearrangement uses TRBV12-3 or TRBV12-4 and TRBJ2-1, with 10 positions matching TRBD2. J gave up 7 bases and V 6 bases, and 6 bases lay outside the gene matches. This CDR3 contains 14 residues. This chain's CDR3 is CASSTTSGVNEQFF. As DNA, the CDR3 is TGTGCCAGCAGCACCACTAGCGGGGTTAATGAGCAGTTCTTC.

CDR3 sequence reads: CSVTGISYNEQFF. The CDR3 nucleotides read TGCAGCGTGACAGGAATTTCCTACAATGAGCAGTTCTTC. The rearrangement uses TRBV29-1 and TRBJ2-1; possible D gene TRBD1, 6 bases. Trimming removed 6 bases from V and 1 base from J, with 10 bases in between. CDR3 length: 13 amino acids. CDR1 and CDR2 (germline): SQVTM, ANQGSEA.

The chain recombines TRBV20-1 with TRBJ1-2, with TRBD1 identical over 9 bases. Unmatched junction bases numbered 3, after V lost 6 bases and J lost 4 bases. This CDR3 comprises 12 residues. Germline V CDR1 and CDR2: DFQATT, SNEGSKA (reference sequence). The DNA of the CDR3 is TGCAGTGCCAGGACAGGGGCCTATGGCTACACCTTC. Encoded protein: CSARTGAYGYTF.

This chain joins TRBV4-3 and TRBJ1-4; possible D gene TRBD1, 5 bases. From germline, CDR1 is LGHNA and CDR2 YSLEER. Trimming removed 0 bases from V and 5 bases from J, with 10 bases in between. This CDR3 spans 15 amino acids. The CDR3 coding sequence is TGCGCCAGCAGCCAAGAGGGACCCCTGAATGAAAAACTGTTTTTT. Translated: CASSQEGPLNEKLFF.

This clonotype showed up just once. V is TRBV3-1 and J is TRBJ1-6, with D uncertain. Per the germline V gene, CDR1 is LGHDT and CDR2 is YNNKEL (reference sequence). Trimming took off 0 bases at V and 0 bases at J, with 3 bases between the two ends. CDR3 length equals 15 residues. The CDR3 sequence: CASSQETSYNSPLHF. The DNA of the CDR3 is TGTGCCAGCAGCCAAGAAACCTCCTATAATTCACCCCTCCACTTT. Full variable domain (remainder filled in from reference TRBV3-1 and TRBJ1-6): DTAVSQTPKYLVTQMGNDKSIKCEQNLGHDTMYWYKQDSKKFLKIMFSYNNKELIINETVPNRFSPKSPDKAHLNLHINSLELGDSAVYFCASSQETSYNSPLHFGNGTRLTVT.

V and J are TRBV6-2 or TRBV6-3 and TRBJ1-5; no definite D call. V was trimmed by 8 bases and J by 3 bases, leaving 11 bases between them. There are 13 residues in the CDR3. Per the germline V gene, CDR1 is MNHEY and CDR2 is SVGEGT. The CDR3 bases are TGTGCCAGCGGGAAGGCGTACAATCAGCCCCAGCATTTT. Translation gives CASGKAYNQPQHF.

The chain recombines TRBV4-2 with TRBJ2-3; D gene unclear. V lost 0 bases and J lost 2, with 12 bases in between. The CDR3 is 16 residues long. CDR1 is LGHNA, CDR2 YNFKEQ, per germline. CDR3 loop: CASSQENGFNTDTQYF. CDR3 DNA sequence: TGTGCCAGCAGCCAAGAAAACGGGTTTAACACAGATACGCAGTATTTT.

The CDR3 is CSVQGHRGAETQYF. The DNA for the CDR3 is TGCAGCGTACAAGGACACAGGGGCGCGGAGACCCAGTACTTC. This chain uses TRBV29-1 with TRBJ2-5; 7 bases fit TRBD1. The CDR3 loop spans 14 amino acids. Germline values: CDR1 SQVTM, CDR2 ANQGSEA. With V trimmed by 6 bases and J by 5 bases, 12 bases remained unmatched.

The V gene is TRBV4-3, the J gene TRBJ2-4; D may match TRBD1 or TRBD2 (5 bases each). Trimming cost V 4 bases and J 5 bases, with 15 bases left between them. This CDR3 is 15 amino acids long. In germline, CDR1 is LGHNA, CDR2 YSLEER. CDR3 amino acids: CASSRVSQGENIQYF. The CDR3 DNA is TGCGCCAGCAGCCGGGTGTCGCAGGGAGAAAACATTCAGTACTTC.

The chain links TRBV9 to TRBJ2-7; D might be TRBD1 (5 bases). The CDR3 sequence is 14 residues long. CDR1 and CDR2 (germline): SGDLS, YYNGEE. V lost 4 bases and J lost 0, with 11 bases in between. Here the CDR3 DNA reads TGTGCCAGCAGCACCCGACAGACCTCCTACGAGCAGTACTTC. It specifies CASSTRQTSYEQYF.

This rearrangement joins TRBV3-1 to TRBJ2-5; D remains ambiguous. Germline V gene data show CDR1 as LGHDT and CDR2 as YNNKEL (reference sequence). The CDR3 is 14 residues long. V shed 1 base and J shed 5 bases, with 11 bases lying between them. This chain's CDR3 is CASSQAEVQETQYF. The CDR3, as DNA: TGTGCCAGCAGCCAAGCTGAGGTCCAGGAGACCCAGTACTTC.

This clonotype was picked up a small number of times. This rearrangement joins TRBV5-1 to TRBJ2-3; no reliable D call. V gave up 4 bases and J gave up 0 bases, with 12 bases separating them. Germline V gene data show CDR1 as SGHRS and CDR2 as YFSETQ. The CDR3 covers 15 residues. In DNA form, the CDR3 reads TGCGCCAGCAGCAACGACCCCCGAAGCACAGATACGCAGTATTTT. As protein: CASSNDPRSTDTQYF.

This chain connects TRBV7-2 to TRBJ2-7, with 7 bases lining up with TRBD1. The CDR3 consists of 15 residues. V lost 1 base and J lost 3; bases outside the gene matches: 6. Germline assignment: CDR1 SGHTA and CDR2 FQGNSA. The CDR3 spells CASSLVGDSFYEQYF. The CDR3 DNA sequence: TGTGCCAGCAGCTTAGTGGGGGACAGCTTCTACGAGCAGTACTTC.

The sample holds a few counts of this clonotype. The chain uses TRBV28 and TRBJ1-6, with TRBD1 as a possible D gene (5 bases). Trimming removed 5 bases from V and 9 bases from J, with 14 bases in between. Germline CDR1 and CDR2: MDHEN and SYDVKM. The CDR3 has 14 amino acids. The CDR3, as DNA: TGTGCCAGCAGTCCCCGGGGCCCTACTTCACCCCTCCACTTT. Translating it yields CASSPRGPTSPLHF.

This sequence joins TRBV6-1 and TRBJ2-7; 9 nucleotides align to TRBD1. The CDR3 totals 16 residues. V dropped 4 bases and J dropped 1; count of bases not matched to a gene: 8. Per germline, CDR1 MNHNS and CDR2 SASEGT. The CDR3: CASSGAGTGFSYEQYF. The DNA for the CDR3 is TGTGCCAGCAGTGGAGCCGGGACAGGGTTTTCCTACGAGCAGTACTTC.

At least ten counts were recorded for this clonotype. V usage is TRBV5-1 and J usage is TRBJ2-3; D uncertain. V was trimmed by 5 bases and J by 6 bases, leaving 13 bases between them. Germline CDR1 reads SGHRS; CDR2 reads YFSETQ. This CDR3 comprises 13 residues. DNA for the CDR3: TGCGCCAGCAGTCCTCGGAAGTTGGATACGCAGTATTTT. This gives the protein CASSPRKLDTQYF.

This clonotype came up a few times. V gene TRBV7-2 combines with J gene TRBJ1-5; D is possibly TRBD1 (5 bases). The CDR3 has 14 amino acids. The V and J ends lost 5 bases and 4 bases respectively, with 12 bases between them. Germline V lookup: CDR1 SGHTA, CDR2 FQGNSA. The CDR3 here is CASSRQGENQPQHF. The CDR3 DNA sequence: TGTGCCAGCAGCCGGCAGGGAGAAAATCAGCCCCAGCATTTT.

There are a few counts of this clonotype. CDR3 nucleotide sequence: TGTGCCAGCTCCGAGGGACACGAGCAGTACTTC. Its translation is CASSEGHEQYF. The chain is built from TRBV6-2 or TRBV6-3 and TRBJ2-4, with D perhaps being TRBD1 or TRBD2 (5 bases each). The J call is doubtful: the DNA matches TRBJ2-7 better. Germline V CDR1 and CDR2: MNHEY, SVGEGT. This CDR3 contains 11 residues.

This chain joins TRBV9 and TRBJ2-2; D remains ambiguous. Germline V gives CDR1 SGDLS, CDR2 YYNGEE. The CDR3 totals 12 residues. The V end was cut by 6 bases, the J end by 6 bases, with 9 bases between. CDR3 DNA: TGTGCCAGCAACTCATGGCCCGGGGAGCTGTTTTTT. It codes for CASNSWPGELFF.

This clonotype occurred once. The chain joins TRBV12-3 or TRBV12-4 to TRBJ1-5, with 7 bases fitting TRBD1. The CDR3 is 14 residues long. The V segment lost 8 bases and the J segment 3 bases; nucleotides outside the gene matches: 7. The CDR3 sequence is CASGPDRVNQPQHF. CDR3 coding DNA: TGTGCCAGCGGACCCGACAGGGTCAATCAGCCCCAGCATTTT.

In this sample, this clonotype turned up once. The chain carries TRBV20-1 and TRBJ1-6, with 11 bases identical to TRBD1. Germline V lookup: CDR1 DFQATT, CDR2 SNEGSKA (reference sequence). The CDR3 runs to 17 residues. The ends lost 2 bases at V and 7 bases at J; junction bases unmatched: 10. The CDR3 is CSARRRTGGAGNSPLHF. In nucleotides, the CDR3 is TGCAGTGCTAGACGTAGGACAGGGGGCGCAGGGAATTCACCCCTCCACTTT.